The rows below give T cell receptor beta chains drawn from one sample of a study of blood T cell repertoires in COVID-19. Only in-frame clones appear in the TCRdb table, and some are missing; sequencing was by immunoSEQ multiplex PCR. The sample has approximately 400,000 clones; around 86% are singletons. Sequenced: PBMCs or T cells enriched from blood (not recorded which). The receptors here all came from a woman aged 45 to 65 who had recovered from COVID-19. Both conserved end residues are part of each CDR3. D genes are given only for firm matches. Some rows have no size entry. The others give once, few or many, or a class for an expanded clone.

>.|TRBV29-1|.|TRBJ1-2
TGCAGCGTTGAAGATCGAAGTTTTGGGCAGCACTATGGCTACACCTTC
CSVEDRSFGQHYGYTF
>.|TRBV19|TRBD1|TRBJ1-2
TGTGCCAGTAGAGGGACAGGGAACTATGGCTACACCTTC
CASRGTGNYGYTF
>few|TRBV30|.|TRBJ1-1
TGTGCCTGGAGTGTAGAGGCTAACACTGAAGCTTTCTTT
CAWSVEANTEAFF
>.|TRBV11-3|.|TRBJ2-7
TGTGCCAGCAGCTCTACTATCTACGAGCAGTACTTC
CASSSTIYEQYF
>.|TRBV6-2/TRBV6-3|.|TRBJ1-2
TGTGCCAGCAGTTACGGGCTCCCGGGGGACTATGGCTACACCTTC
CASSYGLPGDYGYTF
>once|TRBV30|.|TRBJ1-1
TGTGCCTGGACGCGGGCGCCTGGGGAAAACACTGAAGCTTTCTTT
CAWTRAPGENTEAFF
>.|TRBV6-2/TRBV6-3|.|TRBJ1-1
TGTGCCAGCAGTTACTCGATTTCTCGGGGGGAAGCTTTCTTT
CASSYSISRGEAFF
>.|TRBV2|.|TRBJ1-1
TGTGCCAGCAGTGTGTCAGGAACGGGGACTGAAGCTTTCTTT
CASSVSGTGTEAFF
>.|TRBV28|TRBD1|TRBJ1-1
TGTGCCAGCAGTTTACAGGGGGCTCTGCACACTGAAGCTTTCTTT
CASSLQGALHTEAFF
>.|TRBV7-9|TRBD2|TRBJ2-7
TGTGCCAGCAGCCCAGCGGGAGCCCTCGGGGGGGAGCAGTACTTC
CASSPAGALGGEQYF
>.|TRBV13|TRBD1|TRBJ1-1
TGTGCCAGCAGCGCGGGACAGAGGAACACTGAAGCTTTCTTT
CASSAGQRNTEAFF
>.|TRBV2|TRBD2|TRBJ2-7
TGTGCCAGCAGTGGTCTAGCGGGGTCCTCCTACGAGCAGTACTTC
CASSGLAGSSYEQYF
>.|TRBV11-2|TRBD1|TRBJ1-2
TGTGCCAGCAGCTTAAGGGGACAGGGGAACTATGGCTACACCTTC
CASSLRGQGNYGYTF
>.|TRBV27|.|TRBJ1-2
TGTGCCAGCAGTTCATACAGGGCGGGGGGCTATGGCTACACCTTC
CASSSYRAGGYGYTF
>.|TRBV11-2|.|TRBJ2-1
TGTGCCAGCAGCCCTCGGGACAGCGGGAGCTCCTACAATGAGCAGTTCTTC
CASSPRDSGSSYNEQFF
>.|TRBV11-3|.|TRBJ1-6
TGTGCCAGCAGTTTCGCGGGGTGGACCCTCCACTTT
CASSFAGWTLHF
>.|TRBV12-3/TRBV12-4|.|TRBJ1-2
TGTGCCAGCAGCAAGCGACAGTACTATGGCTACACCTTC
CASSKRQYYGYTF
>few|TRBV5-5|TRBD1|TRBJ1-2
TGTGCCAGCAGCTCCGACCCCGGGACAGGGGTGAGAGGCTACACCTTC
CASSSDPGTGVRGYTF
>.|TRBV19|.|TRBJ1-1
TGTGCCAGTAGTATAGGTCCAACAGGGACTGAAGCTTTCTTT
CASSIGPTGTEAFF
>few|TRBV19|TRBD1|TRBJ1-5
TGTGCCAGTAGTATCCGGGACAGTCAGCCCCAGCATTTT
CASSIRDSQPQHF
>.|TRBV4-1|TRBD2|TRBJ2-7
TGCGCCAGCAGCCAAGAAGGTGGGACTAGCGGGAGTTACGAGCAGTACTTC
CASSQEGGTSGSYEQYF
>.|TRBV2|.|TRBJ1-2
TGTGCCAGCAGTGCCGCAGGAAATAGGAACTATGGCTACACCTTC
CASSAAGNRNYGYTF
>.|TRBV5-8|.|TRBJ2-3
TGTGCCAGCAGCTTGTCTATGTTCACAGATACGCAGTATTTT
CASSLSMFTDTQYF
>.|TRBV4-2|.|TRBJ1-5
TGTGCCAGCAGCCCCGGAACGGACAGCCCAAATCAGCCCCAGCATTTT
CASSPGTDSPNQPQHF
>.|TRBV25-1|.|TRBJ2-3
TGTGCCAGCAGGGAGACTAGGGCGGACACAGATACGCAGTATTTT
CASRETRADTDTQYF
>few|TRBV27|TRBD1|TRBJ1-6
TGTGCCAGCAGTTTATCGGAGAGGGACAGGGCCTATAATTCACCCCTCCACTTT
CASSLSERDRAYNSPLHF